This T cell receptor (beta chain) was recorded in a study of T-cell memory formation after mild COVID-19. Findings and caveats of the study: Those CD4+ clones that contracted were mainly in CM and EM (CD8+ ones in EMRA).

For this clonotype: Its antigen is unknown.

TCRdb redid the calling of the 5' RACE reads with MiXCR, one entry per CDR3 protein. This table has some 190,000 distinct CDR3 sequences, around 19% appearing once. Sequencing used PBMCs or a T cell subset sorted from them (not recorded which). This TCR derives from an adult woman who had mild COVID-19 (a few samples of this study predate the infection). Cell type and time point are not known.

The DNA for the CDR3 is TGTGCCAGCAGCTTCTGGGTAGGGGGTGCCTCCTACGAGCAGTACTTC. Amino acid sequence: CASSFWVGGASYEQYF. The chain has TRBV5-5 and TRBJ2-7; perhaps TRBD1 as D (6 bases). V was cut by 2 bases and J by 0 bases, with 15 bases left in between. CDR1 SGHKS and CDR2 YYEKEE come from the germline V gene (reference sequence). The CDR3 is 16 amino acids.